This T cell receptor beta chain originates from a study of T cells in Graves' hyperthyroidism and ophthalmopathy. Amplified TCR beta CDR3 regions came from RNA transcripts. In the first-round RT-PCR of the TCR CDR3, the HTBI primer set was used. Using its own MiXCR run on the multiplex PCR reads, TCRdb lists one record per CDR3 protein. The sample records 600,000 to 650,000 distinct CDR3 sequences, about 16% being singletons. This clonotype has at least ten counts. CDR3 size: 12 residues. V was clipped by 6 bases and J by 8 bases, with 11 bases between them. The J gene is TRBJ2-1, the V gene TRBV12-3 or TRBV12-4; tentatively, D is TRBD1 (6 bases). This clonotype was obtained from a woman aged 25 to 39 with Graves' hyperthyroidism. Material: blood. CDR3 in DNA: TGTGCCAGCAGGCCAGGGGTCGATGAGCAGTTCTTC. Residues: CASRPGVDEQFF.